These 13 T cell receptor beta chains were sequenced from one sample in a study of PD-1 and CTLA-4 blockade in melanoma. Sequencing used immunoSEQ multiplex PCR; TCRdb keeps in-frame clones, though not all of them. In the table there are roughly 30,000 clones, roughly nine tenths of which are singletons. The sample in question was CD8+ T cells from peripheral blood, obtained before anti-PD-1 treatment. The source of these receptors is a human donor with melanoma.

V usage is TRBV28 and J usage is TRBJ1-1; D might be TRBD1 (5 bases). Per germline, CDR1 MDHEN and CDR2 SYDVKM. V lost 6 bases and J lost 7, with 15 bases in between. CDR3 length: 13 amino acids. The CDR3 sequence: CASRPRVGVEAFF. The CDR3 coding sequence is TGTGCCAGCAGGCCCAGGGTCGGGGTTGAAGCTTTCTTT.

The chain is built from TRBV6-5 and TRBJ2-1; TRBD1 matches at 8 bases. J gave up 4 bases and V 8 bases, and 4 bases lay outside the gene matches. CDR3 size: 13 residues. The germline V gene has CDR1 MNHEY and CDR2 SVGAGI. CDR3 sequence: CASAGQVYNEQFF. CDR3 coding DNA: TGTGCCAGCGCGGGACAGGTTTACAATGAGCAGTTCTTC.

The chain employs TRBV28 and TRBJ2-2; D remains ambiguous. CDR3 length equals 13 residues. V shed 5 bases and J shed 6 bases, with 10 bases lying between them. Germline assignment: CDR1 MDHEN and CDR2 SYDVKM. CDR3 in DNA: TGTGCCAGCAGTATGGACGCCTCCGGGGAGCTGTTTTTT. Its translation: CASSMDASGELFF.

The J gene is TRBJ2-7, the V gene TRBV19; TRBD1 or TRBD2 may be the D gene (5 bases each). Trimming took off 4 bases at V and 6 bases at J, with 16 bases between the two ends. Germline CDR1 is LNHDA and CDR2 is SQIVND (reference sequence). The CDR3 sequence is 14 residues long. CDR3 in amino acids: CASSTPGPLGEQYF. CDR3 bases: TGTGCCAGTAGTACACCGGGACCACTCGGCGAGCAGTACTTC. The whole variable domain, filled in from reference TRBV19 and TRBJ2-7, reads DGGITQSPKYLFRKEGQNVTLSCEQNLNHDAMYWYRQDPGQGLRLIYYSQIVNDFQKGDIAEGYSVSREKKESFPLTVTSAQKNPTAFYLCASSTPGPLGEQYFGPGTRLTVT.

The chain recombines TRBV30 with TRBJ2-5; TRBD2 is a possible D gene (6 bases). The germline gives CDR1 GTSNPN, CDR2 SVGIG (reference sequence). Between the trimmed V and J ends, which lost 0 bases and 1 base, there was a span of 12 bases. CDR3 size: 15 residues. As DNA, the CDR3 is TGTGCCTGGAGTGTACCCAGGGAGGTCCAAGAGACCCAGTACTTC. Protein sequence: CAWSVPREVQETQYF.

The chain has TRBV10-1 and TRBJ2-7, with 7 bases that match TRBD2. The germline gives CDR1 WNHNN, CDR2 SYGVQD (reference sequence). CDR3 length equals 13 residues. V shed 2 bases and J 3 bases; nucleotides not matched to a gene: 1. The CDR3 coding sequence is TGCGCCAGCAGTGAGGGCGGGAGCTACGAGCAGTACTTC. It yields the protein CASSEGGSYEQYF.

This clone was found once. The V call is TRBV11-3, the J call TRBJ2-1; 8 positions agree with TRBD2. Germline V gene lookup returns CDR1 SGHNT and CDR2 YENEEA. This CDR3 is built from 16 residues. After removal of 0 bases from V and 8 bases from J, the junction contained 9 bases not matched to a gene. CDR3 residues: CASSLEFSGSGDEQFF. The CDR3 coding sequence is TGTGCCAGCAGCTTAGAATTCAGCGGGAGTGGCGATGAGCAGTTCTTC.

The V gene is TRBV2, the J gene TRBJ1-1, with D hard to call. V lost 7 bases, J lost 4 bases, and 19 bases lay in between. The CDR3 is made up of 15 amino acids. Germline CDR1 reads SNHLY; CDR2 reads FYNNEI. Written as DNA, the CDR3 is TGTGCCAGCATTAGCCTCGGGATAGACGGCACTGAAGCTTTCTTT. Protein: CASISLGIDGTEAFF.

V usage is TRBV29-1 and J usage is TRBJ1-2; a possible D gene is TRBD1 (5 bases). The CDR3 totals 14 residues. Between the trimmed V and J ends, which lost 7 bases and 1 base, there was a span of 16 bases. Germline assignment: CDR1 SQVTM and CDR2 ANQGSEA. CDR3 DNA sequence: TGCAGCGCCACCGGGACGGAGATTAACTATGGCTACACCTTC. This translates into CSATGTEINYGYTF.

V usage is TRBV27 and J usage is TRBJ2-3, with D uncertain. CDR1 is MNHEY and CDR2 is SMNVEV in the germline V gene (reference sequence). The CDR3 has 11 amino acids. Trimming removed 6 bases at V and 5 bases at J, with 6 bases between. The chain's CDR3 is CASSSRDTQYF. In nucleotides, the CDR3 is TGTGCCAGCAGCTCTCGAGATACGCAGTATTTT.

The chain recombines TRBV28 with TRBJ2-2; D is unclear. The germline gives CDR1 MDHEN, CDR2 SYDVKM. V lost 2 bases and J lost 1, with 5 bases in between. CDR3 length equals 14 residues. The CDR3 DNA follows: TGTGCCAGCAGTTTAACCAGGAACACCGGGGAGCTGTTTTTT. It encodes CASSLTRNTGELFF.

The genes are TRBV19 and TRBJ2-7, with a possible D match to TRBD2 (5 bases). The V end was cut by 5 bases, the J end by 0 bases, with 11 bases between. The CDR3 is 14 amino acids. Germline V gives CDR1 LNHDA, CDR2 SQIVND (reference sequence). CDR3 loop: CASSAGESSYEQYF. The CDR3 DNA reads TGTGCCAGTAGTGCTGGGGAGTCCTCCTACGAGCAGTACTTC.

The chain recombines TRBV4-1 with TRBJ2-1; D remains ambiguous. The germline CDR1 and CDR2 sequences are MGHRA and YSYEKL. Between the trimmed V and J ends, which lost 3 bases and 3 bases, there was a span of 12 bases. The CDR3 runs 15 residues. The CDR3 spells CASSQHELLYNEQFF. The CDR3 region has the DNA TGCGCCAGCAGCCAGCACGAACTTCTCTACAATGAGCAGTTCTTC.